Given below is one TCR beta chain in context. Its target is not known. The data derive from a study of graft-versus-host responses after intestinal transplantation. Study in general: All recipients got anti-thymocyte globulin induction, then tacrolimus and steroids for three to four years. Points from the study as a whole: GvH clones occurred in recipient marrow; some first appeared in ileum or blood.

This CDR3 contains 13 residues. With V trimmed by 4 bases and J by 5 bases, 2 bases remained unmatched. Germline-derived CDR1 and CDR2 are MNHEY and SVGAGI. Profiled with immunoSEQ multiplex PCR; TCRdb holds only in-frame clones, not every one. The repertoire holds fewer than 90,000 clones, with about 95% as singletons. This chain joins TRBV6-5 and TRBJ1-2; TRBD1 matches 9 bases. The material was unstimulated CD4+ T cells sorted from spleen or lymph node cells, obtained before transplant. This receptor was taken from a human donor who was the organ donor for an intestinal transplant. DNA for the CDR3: TGTGCCAGCAGTTCCGGACAGGGGTATGGCTACACCTTC. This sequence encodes CASSSGQGYGYTF.